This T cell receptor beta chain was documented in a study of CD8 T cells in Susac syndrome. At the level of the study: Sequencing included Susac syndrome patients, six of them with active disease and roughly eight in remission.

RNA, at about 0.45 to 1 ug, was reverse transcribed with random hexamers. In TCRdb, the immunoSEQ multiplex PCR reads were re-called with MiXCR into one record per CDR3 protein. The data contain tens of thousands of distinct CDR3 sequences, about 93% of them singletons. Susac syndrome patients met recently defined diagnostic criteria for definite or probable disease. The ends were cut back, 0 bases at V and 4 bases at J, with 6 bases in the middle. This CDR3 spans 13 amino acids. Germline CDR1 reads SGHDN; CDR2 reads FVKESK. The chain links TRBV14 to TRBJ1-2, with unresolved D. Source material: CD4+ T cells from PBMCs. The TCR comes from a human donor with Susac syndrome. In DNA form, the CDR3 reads TGTGCCAGCAGCCAAGACTTAACCTATGGCTACACCTTC. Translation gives CASSQDLTYGYTF.